This T cell receptor (beta chain) is from a study of shared clonotypes between healthy human individuals. Broader study findings: Estimated richness values were generally larger in naive subsets than in memory subsets. Despite large depth, sorted-subset datasets appeared incompletely sequenced.

A deep-level run was used for the assay. As processed by the authors: Junction-only sequences without quality scores came from ImmunoSEQ, so filtering differed. The method was immunoSEQ multiplex PCR; TCRdb's version includes in-frame clones alone and lacks a portion of them. That table supplies the V and J calls and clone size; D and trimming were determined from the DNA. The table includes some 79,000 clones, roughly three fifths detected once. This clone has more than one count but fewer than ten. The antigen remains undetermined. Sample: memory CD8+ T cells sorted from blood. Specified subset: CD45RO+ cells pooled with CCR7-negative TemRA cells. The receptor's source is a man aged 30 to 45 in good health.

Here the CDR3 DNA reads TGCGCCAGGCGAAGGGAGGGCCGAATGATTGAGCAGTTCTTC. This translates into CARRREGRMIEQFF. The chain couples TRBV10-1 to TRBJ2-1, with 7 positions matching TRBD2. The CDR3 has 14 amino acids. Looked up from germline, CDR1 is WNHNN and CDR2 is SYGVQD (reference sequence). V was clipped by 9 bases and J by 9 bases; unmatched bases: 14.